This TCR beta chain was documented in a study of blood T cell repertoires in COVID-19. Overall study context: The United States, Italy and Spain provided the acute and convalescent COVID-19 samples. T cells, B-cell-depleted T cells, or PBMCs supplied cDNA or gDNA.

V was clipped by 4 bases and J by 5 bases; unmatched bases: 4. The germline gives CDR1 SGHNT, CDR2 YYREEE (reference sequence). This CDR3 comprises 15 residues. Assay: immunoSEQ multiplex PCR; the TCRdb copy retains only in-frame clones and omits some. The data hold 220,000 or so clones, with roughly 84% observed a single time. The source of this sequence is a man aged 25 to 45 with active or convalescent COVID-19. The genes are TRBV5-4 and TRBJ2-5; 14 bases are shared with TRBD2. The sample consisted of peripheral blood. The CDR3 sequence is CASSLGLAGAETQYF. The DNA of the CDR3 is TGTGCCAGCAGCCTGGGACTAGCGGGGGCCGAGACCCAGTACTTC.